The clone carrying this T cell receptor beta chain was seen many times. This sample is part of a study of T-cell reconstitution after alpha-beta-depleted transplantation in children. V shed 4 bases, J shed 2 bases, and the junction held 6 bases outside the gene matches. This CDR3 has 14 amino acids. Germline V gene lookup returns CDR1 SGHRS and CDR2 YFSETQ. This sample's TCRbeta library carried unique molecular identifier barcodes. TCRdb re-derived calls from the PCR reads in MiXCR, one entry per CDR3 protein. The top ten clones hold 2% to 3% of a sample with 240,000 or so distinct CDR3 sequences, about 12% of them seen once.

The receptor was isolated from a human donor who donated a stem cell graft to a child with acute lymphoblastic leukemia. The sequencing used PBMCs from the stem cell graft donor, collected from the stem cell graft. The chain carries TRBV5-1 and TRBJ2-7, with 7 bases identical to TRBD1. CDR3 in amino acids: CASSPQTGTYEQYF. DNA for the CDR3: TGCGCCAGCAGCCCCCAGACAGGGACCTACGAGCAGTACTTC.